The clone carrying this T cell receptor (beta chain) has a count of ten or more. What it binds is unknown. These data come from a study of T cells in Graves' hyperthyroidism and ophthalmopathy. Study findings and constraints: Separating ophthalmopathy from stable hyperthyroidism was achieved by a 13 V-J model.

What was amplified from RNA transcripts were TCR beta CDR3 regions. The TCR CDR3 was amplified in a first-round RT-PCR using the HTBI primer set. TCRdb reanalysed the multiplex PCR reads using MiXCR and keeps one entry per CDR3 protein. This table holds some 570,000 distinct CDR3 sequences, 13% to 15% found once. The V and J ends lost 5 bases and 6 bases, in that order; junction bases with no gene match: 2. The CDR3 length is 13 residues. Germline-derived CDR1 and CDR2 are SEHNR and FQNEAQ (reference sequence). Material: blood. The origin of this receptor is a woman aged 18-29 years with Graves' ophthalmopathy. V gene TRBV7-9 combines with J gene TRBJ2-7, with 12 bases aligning to TRBD2. The CDR3 region is CASSGLAGTEQYF. DNA for the CDR3: TGTGCCAGCAGCGGACTAGCGGGAACCGAGCAGTACTTC.